The 20 T cell receptor beta chains given below trace back to one sample, sequenced in a study of T cell repertoires in cytomegalovirus infection. TCRdb ran MiXCR on the reads and lists one entry per CDR3 protein. The table lists approximately 1,000,000 distinct CDR3 sequences, around 32% of them singletons, with around an eighth in the top ten. These TCRs are of unknown antigen specificity. Specimen: cultured CD8+ T cells from PBMCs, collected from culture after CMV antigen stimulation. These receptors were obtained from a human donor in good health (CMV status not recorded). Some clones in this sample may be carry-over from other donors' samples.

The rearrangement uses TRBV6-1 and TRBJ2-7, with TRBD2 identical over 11 bases. Trimming took 7 bases from V and 7 from J; bases not matched to a gene: 9. The CDR3 is 14 amino acids. The germline gives CDR1 MNHNS, CDR2 SASEGT. The CDR3 region is CASTRLAGSPEQYV. CDR3 coding DNA: TGTGCCAGCACAAGACTAGCGGGAAGTCCTGAGCAGTACGTC.

This clonotype was observed a few times. V usage is TRBV24-1 and J usage is TRBJ2-4; maybe TRBD2 (5 bases). V lost 10 bases and J lost 7, with 19 bases in between. The CDR3 totals 14 residues. The germline V gene has CDR1 KGHDR and CDR2 SFDVKD. The CDR3, as DNA: TGTGCCACTCCTGCCCCCCGCCTAGCTAACATTCAGTACTTC. It specifies CATPAPRLANIQYF.

This clonotype has only one observation. The chain uses TRBV27 and TRBJ2-7, with a tentative D call TRBD1 (6 bases). V was clipped by 3 bases and J by 3 bases, with 12 bases between them. This CDR3 contains 14 residues. CDR1 is MNHEY, CDR2 SMNVEV, per germline (reference sequence). CDR3: CASSFTGTNYEQYF. CDR3 coding DNA: TGTGCCAGCAGTTTCACCGGGACAAACTACGAGCAGTACTTC.

This clonotype was detected once. This chain's CDR3 is CASSQGTIYNQPQHF. DNA of the CDR3: TGTGCCAGCAGCCAGGGGACTATCTACAATCAGCCCCAGCATTTT. The rearrangement uses TRBV3-1 and TRBJ1-5, with D possibly TRBD1 on 5 matching bases. The ends were cut back, 3 bases at V and 3 bases at J, with 12 bases in the middle. Germline V gene lookup returns CDR1 LGHDT and CDR2 YNNKEL (reference sequence). This CDR3 has 15 amino acids.

The table lists this clonotype with many counts. The rearrangement uses TRBV7-9 and TRBJ2-1; TRBD2 might be the D (6 bases). Germline V gene data show CDR1 as SEHNR and CDR2 as FQNEAQ (reference sequence). V dropped 5 bases and J dropped 0 bases, with 14 bases sitting between them. The CDR3 totals 16 residues. The CDR3 reads CASSGGRRDSYNEQFF. The DNA for the CDR3 is TGTGCCAGCAGCGGGGGTCGGCGGGACTCCTACAATGAGCAGTTCTTC.

This clonotype was seen a few times. The gene calls are TRBV2 and TRBJ2-7; D remains ambiguous. The V and J ends lost 6 bases and 6 bases respectively, with 21 bases between them. CDR1 is SNHLY and CDR2 is FYNNEI in the germline V gene. The length of the CDR3 is 15 residues. Written as DNA, the CDR3 is TGTGCCAGCAGAGTAGTACAGCTTAGCTCTTCCGAGCAGTACTTC. It codes for CASRVVQLSSSEQYF.

V and J are TRBV6-5 and TRBJ2-7; D gene uncertain. The CDR3 sequence is 11 residues long. The germline gives CDR1 MNHEY, CDR2 SVGAGI. V lost 7 bases and J 4 bases, leaving 8 bases between the germline ends. CDR3 region: CASIHKYEQYF. The CDR3 nucleotides are TGTGCCAGCATTCACAAGTACGAGCAGTACTTC.

The chain links TRBV12-3 or TRBV12-4 to TRBJ2-1; unclear D gene. The CDR3 spans 13 residues. The V end was cut by 5 bases, the J end by 10 bases, with 15 bases between. CDR3 nucleotide sequence: TGTGCCAGCAGTACTGACTCGAACCTCGAGCAGTTCTTC. Amino acid sequence: CASSTDSNLEQFF.

This clonotype has at least ten counts. This rearrangement joins TRBV27 to TRBJ2-7; TRBD2 matches 10 bases. The length of the CDR3 is 17 residues. After removal of 3 bases from V and 0 bases from J, the junction contained 8 bases not matched to a gene. Looked up from germline, CDR1 is MNHEY and CDR2 is SMNVEV (reference sequence). CDR3 in amino acids: CASSFGLAGAPSYEQYF. In nucleotides, the CDR3 is TGTGCCAGCAGTTTCGGGCTAGCGGGGGCCCCCTCCTACGAGCAGTACTTC.

In its sample, this clonotype was seen many times. This chain joins TRBV5-6 and TRBJ1-1, with 10 bases matching TRBD1. The CDR3 extends over 15 amino acids. J lost 5 bases, V lost 0 bases, and 4 bases had no gene match. Germline values: CDR1 SGHDT, CDR2 YYEEEE. The CDR3 DNA follows: TGTGCCAGCAGCTTGGGGGACAGGGGTGGGACTGAAGCTTTCTTT. As protein: CASSLGDRGGTEAFF.

Comments on this clonotype: A read error is possible here, since a much larger clone lies one base away. The chain is built from TRBV7-2 and TRBJ2-5; D tentatively reads TRBD1 or TRBD2 (5 bases each). The CDR3 loop spans 13 amino acids. Per the germline V gene, CDR1 is SGHTA and CDR2 is FQGNSA. The CDR3 spells CVSLHRDHETQYF. The CDR3 nucleotides are TGTGTCAGCCTCCACCGGGACCATGAGACCCAGTACTTC.

This clonotype was observed many times. The gene calls are TRBV7-6 and TRBJ2-2; 9 bases agree with TRBD1. The germline V gene encodes CDR1 SGHVS and CDR2 FNYEAQ. The CDR3 is 17 residues long. V dropped 4 bases and J dropped 7; count of bases not matched to a gene: 13. This CDR3 is CASSSPGGTGYFGELFF. In DNA form, the CDR3 reads TGTGCCAGCAGCTCCCCCGGGGGGACAGGGTATTTCGGGGAGCTGTTTTTT.

This clonotype was seen only a few times. V and J are TRBV27 and TRBJ2-1, with 12 positions matching TRBD2. V trimming: 4 bases; J trimming: 8 bases; junction bases outside the gene matches: 6. The length of the CDR3 is 15 residues. Germline V CDR1 and CDR2: MNHEY, SMNVEV (reference sequence). In DNA, the CDR3 is TGTGCCAGCAGTTCTAGCGGGGGGGCCTTTTATGAGCAGTTCTTC. Amino acids: CASSSSGGAFYEQFF.

This clonotype was counted a few times. The genes are TRBV4-1 and TRBJ2-1, with a possible D match to TRBD2 (7 bases). Germline CDR1 reads MGHRA; CDR2 reads YSYEKL. This CDR3 is 15 amino acids long. Deletions cut 4 bases from V and 3 bases from J, with 13 bases between. The CDR3 sequence: CASSPRGASYNEQFF. The DNA of the CDR3 is TGCGCCAGCAGCCCACGGGGGGCTAGCTACAATGAGCAGTTCTTC.

This clonotype was counted many times. The chain is built from TRBV7-6 and TRBJ1-5, with no clear D. This CDR3 is 16 amino acids long. Deletions cut 4 bases from V and 0 bases from J, with 13 bases between. Per germline, CDR1 SGHVS and CDR2 FNYEAQ. The CDR3 region has the DNA TGTGCCAGCAGCTCCGAACCGGGGTTTAGCAATCAGCCCCAGCATTTT. This encodes CASSSEPGFSNQPQHF.

Many counts were recorded for this clonotype. The rearrangement joins TRBV27 to TRBJ2-6; TRBD2 agrees at 7 bases. CDR3 size: 19 residues. CDR1 is MNHEY and CDR2 is SMNVEV in the germline V gene (reference sequence). Unmatched junction bases numbered 11, after V lost 3 bases and J lost 0 bases. The DNA for the CDR3 is TGTGCCAGCAGTTTTGTTGGGCGGGGGTATAGCTCTGGGGCCAACGTCCTGACTTTC. The encoded protein is CASSFVGRGYSSGANVLTF.

This rearrangement joins TRBV7-9 to TRBJ2-7; TRBD2 is a possible D gene (5 bases). V was cut by 1 base and J by 2 bases, with 6 bases left in between. The CDR3 has 13 residues. Germline V gives CDR1 SEHNR, CDR2 FQNEAQ (reference sequence). The CDR3 DNA follows: TGTGCCAGCAGCTTAGACGGGACCTACGAGCAGTACGTC. This encodes CASSLDGTYEQYV.

The V and J genes are TRBV14 and TRBJ1-2; D gene ambiguous. Germline V gene data show CDR1 as SGHDN and CDR2 as FVKESK. The CDR3 spans 10 residues. The V and J ends lost 11 bases and 7 bases respectively, with 11 bases between them. CDR3 coding DNA: TGTGCCGTACATAGGGCTGGCTACACCTTC. It specifies CAVHRAGYTF.

This clonotype has ten or more counts. The chain employs TRBV7-2 and TRBJ1-4; a weak D match, TRBD1 (5 bases). CDR1 is SGHTA and CDR2 is FQGNSA in the germline V gene. Trimming removed 2 bases at V and 8 bases at J, with 12 bases between. The CDR3 is 14 amino acids. CDR3 DNA sequence: TGTGCCAGCAGCTTAAGGGGTGATCGCGAAAAACTGTTTTTT. Its translation is CASSLRGDREKLFF.

This clonotype showed up just a few times. V usage is TRBV15 and J usage is TRBJ2-7; no definite D call. V was pared by 2 bases and J by 5 bases, with 10 bases between. CDR1 LNHNV and CDR2 YYDKDF come from the germline V gene (reference sequence). The CDR3 runs 13 residues. DNA for the CDR3: TGTGCCACCAGCAGACGCTCTACGGACGAGCAGTACGTC. Its protein product is CATSRRSTDEQYV.